This TCR beta chain was sequenced for a study of T cell responses to AZD1222 COVID-19 vaccine. J gave up 2 bases and V 1 base, and 11 bases lay outside the gene matches. The CDR3 consists of 18 residues. Germline CDR1 and CDR2: SGHVS and FNYEAQ. Generated by immunoSEQ multiplex PCR, the TCRdb table keeps only in-frame clones and is missing some. The sample contains about 35,000 clones, less than 90% of which appear only once. The specimen was peripheral blood, collected on day 0 of AZD1222 vaccination. The clonotype was recovered from an adult in good health. This chain uses TRBV7-6 with TRBJ1-2, with 9 bases lining up with TRBD1. The DNA for the CDR3 is TGTGCCAGCAGCTTAGAGTATCACGTGGGACAGGGAAACTATGGCTACACCTTC. Its translation: CASSLEYHVGQGNYGYTF.